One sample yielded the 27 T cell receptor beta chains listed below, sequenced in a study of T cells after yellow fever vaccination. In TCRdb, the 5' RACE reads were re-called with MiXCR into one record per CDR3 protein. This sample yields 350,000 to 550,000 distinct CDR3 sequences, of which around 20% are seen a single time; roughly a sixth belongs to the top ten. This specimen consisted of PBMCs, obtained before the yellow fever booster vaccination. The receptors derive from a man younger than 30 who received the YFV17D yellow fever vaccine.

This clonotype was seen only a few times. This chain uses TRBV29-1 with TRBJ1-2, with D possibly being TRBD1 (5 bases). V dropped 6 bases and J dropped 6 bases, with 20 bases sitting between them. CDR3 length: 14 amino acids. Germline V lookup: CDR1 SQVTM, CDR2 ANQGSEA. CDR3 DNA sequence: TGCAGCGTCGAACGGGGGTCGTGGTCTAATGGCTACACCTTC. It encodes CSVERGSWSNGYTF.

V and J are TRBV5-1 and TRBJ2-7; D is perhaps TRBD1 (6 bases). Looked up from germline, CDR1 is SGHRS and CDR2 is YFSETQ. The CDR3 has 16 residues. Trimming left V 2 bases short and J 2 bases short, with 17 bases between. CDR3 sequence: CASSFLLETGPYEQYF. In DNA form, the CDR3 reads TGCGCCAGCAGCTTTCTCCTGGAGACAGGACCCTACGAGCAGTACTTC.

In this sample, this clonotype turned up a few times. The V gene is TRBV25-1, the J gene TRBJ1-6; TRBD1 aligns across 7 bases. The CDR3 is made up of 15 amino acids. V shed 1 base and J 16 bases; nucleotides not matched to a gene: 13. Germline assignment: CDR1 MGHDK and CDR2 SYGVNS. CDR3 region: CASSESGQSIVPLHF. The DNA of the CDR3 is TGTGCCAGCAGTGAATCGGGACAGAGTATAGTACCGCTCCACTTT.

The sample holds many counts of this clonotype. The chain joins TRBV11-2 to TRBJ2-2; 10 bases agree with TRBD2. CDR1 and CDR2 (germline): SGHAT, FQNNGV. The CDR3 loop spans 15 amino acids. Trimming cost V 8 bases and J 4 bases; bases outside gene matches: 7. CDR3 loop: CASWGGLALTGELFF. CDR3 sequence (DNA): TGTGCCAGCTGGGGGGGACTAGCGCTCACCGGGGAGCTGTTTTTT. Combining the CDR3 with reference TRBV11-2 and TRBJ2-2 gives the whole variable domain EAGVAQSPRYKIIEKRQSVAFWCNPISGHATLYWYQQILGQGPKLLIQFQNNGVVDDSQLPKDRFSAERLKGVDSTLKIQPAKLEDSAVYLCASWGGLALTGELFFGEGSRLTVL.

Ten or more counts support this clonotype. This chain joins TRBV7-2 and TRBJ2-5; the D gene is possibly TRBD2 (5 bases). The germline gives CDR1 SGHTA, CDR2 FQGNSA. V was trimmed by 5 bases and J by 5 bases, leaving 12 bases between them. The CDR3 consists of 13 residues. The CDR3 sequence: CASSPGGGETQYF. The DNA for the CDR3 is TGTGCCAGCAGCCCTGGAGGTGGGGAGACCCAGTACTTC.

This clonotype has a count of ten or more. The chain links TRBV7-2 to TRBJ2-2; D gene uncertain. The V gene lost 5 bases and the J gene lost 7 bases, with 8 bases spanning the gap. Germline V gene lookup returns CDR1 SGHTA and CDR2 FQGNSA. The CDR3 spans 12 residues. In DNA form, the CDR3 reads TGTGCCAGCAGCCCCGTCGGCGGGGAGCTGTTTTTT. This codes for CASSPVGGELFF.

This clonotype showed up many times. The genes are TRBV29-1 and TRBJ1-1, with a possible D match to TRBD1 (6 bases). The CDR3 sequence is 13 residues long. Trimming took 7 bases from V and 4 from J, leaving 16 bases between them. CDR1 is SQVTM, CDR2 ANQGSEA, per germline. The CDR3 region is CSAQQGQGTEAFF. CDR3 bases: TGCAGCGCGCAACAGGGACAAGGCACTGAAGCTTTCTTT.

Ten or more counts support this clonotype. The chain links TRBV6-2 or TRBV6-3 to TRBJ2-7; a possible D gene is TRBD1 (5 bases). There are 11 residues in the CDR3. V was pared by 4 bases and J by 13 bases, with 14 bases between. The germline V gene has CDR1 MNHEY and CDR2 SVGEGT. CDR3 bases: TGTGCCAGCAGTTTCCTGAGACAGAAATACTTC. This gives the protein CASSFLRQKYF.

CDR3 DNA: TGTGCCACCAGTGATACGTATGAGGATACGCAGTATTTT. Protein product: CATSDTYEDTQYF. This chain connects TRBV24-1 to TRBJ2-3; D gene unclear. CDR3 length: 13 amino acids. Trimming cost V 3 bases and J 6 bases, with 9 bases left between them. Germline values: CDR1 KGHDR, CDR2 SFDVKD.

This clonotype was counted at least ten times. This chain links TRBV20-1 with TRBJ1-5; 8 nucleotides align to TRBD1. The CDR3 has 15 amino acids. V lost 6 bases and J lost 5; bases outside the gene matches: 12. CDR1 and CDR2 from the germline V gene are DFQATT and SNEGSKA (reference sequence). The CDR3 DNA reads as TGCAGTGCCGAGACCGCCGGGACAGGAGATCAGCCCCAGCATTTT. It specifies CSAETAGTGDQPQHF.

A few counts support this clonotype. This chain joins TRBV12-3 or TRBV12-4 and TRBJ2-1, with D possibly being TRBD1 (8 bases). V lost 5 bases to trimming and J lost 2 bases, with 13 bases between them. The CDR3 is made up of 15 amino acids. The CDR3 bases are TGTGCCAGCAGTGCACAGGGGGGGACCTACAATGAGCAGTTCTTC. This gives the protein CASSAQGGTYNEQFF.

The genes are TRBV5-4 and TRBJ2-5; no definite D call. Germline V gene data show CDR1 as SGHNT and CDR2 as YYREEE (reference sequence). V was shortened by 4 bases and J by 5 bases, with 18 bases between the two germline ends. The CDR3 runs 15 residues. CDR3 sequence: CASSPPSVSLETQYF. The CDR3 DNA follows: TGTGCCAGCAGCCCACCGTCAGTTAGTTTGGAGACCCAGTACTTC.

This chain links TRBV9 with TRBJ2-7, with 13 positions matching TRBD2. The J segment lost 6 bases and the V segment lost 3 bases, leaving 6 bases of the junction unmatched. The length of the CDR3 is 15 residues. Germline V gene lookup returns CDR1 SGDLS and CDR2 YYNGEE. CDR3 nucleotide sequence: TGTGCCAGCAGCGGGACTAGCGGGGGTCCGGGCGAGCAGTACTTC. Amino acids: CASSGTSGGPGEQYF.

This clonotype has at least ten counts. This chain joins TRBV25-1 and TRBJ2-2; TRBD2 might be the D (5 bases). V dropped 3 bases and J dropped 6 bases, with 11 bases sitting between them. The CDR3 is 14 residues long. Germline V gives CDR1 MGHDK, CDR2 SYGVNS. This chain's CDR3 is CASSDIGEPGELFF. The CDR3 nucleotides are TGTGCCAGCAGTGATATCGGGGAGCCCGGGGAGCTGTTTTTT.

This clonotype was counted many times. The CDR3 reads CASSLARGSQETQYF. CDR3 bases: TGTGCCAGCAGTCTAGCTCGGGGGAGCCAAGAGACCCAGTACTTC. The chain recombines TRBV27 with TRBJ2-5, with D possibly being TRBD2 (6 bases). The V end lost 5 bases, the J end lost 1 base, and 14 bases lay between the germline ends. The CDR3 totals 15 residues. Looked up from germline, CDR1 is MNHEY and CDR2 is SMNVEV (reference sequence).

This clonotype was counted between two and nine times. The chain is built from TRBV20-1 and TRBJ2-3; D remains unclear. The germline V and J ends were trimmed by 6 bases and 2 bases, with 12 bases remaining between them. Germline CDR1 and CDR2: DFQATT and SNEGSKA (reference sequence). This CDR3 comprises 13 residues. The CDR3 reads CSARAVSTDTQYF. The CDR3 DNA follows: TGCAGTGCCCGGGCAGTTTCCACAGATACGCAGTATTTT.

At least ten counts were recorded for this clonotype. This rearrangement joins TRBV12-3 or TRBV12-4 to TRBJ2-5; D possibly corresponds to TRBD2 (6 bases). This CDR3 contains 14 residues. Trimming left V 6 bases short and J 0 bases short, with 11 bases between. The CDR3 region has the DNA TGTGCCAGCAGCAGTAGCGGTAACCAAGAGACCCAGTACTTC. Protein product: CASSSSGNQETQYF.

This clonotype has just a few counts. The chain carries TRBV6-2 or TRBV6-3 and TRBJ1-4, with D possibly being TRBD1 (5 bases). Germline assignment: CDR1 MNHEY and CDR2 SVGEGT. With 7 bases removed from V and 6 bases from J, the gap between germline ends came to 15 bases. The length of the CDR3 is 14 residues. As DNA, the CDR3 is TGTGCCAGCACCCGGGACTTCCGAGATGAAAAACTGTTTTTT. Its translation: CASTRDFRDEKLFF.

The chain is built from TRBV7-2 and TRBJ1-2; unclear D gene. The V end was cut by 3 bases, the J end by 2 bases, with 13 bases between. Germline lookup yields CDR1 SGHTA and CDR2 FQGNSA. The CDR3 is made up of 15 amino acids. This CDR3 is CASSLRMGRNYGYTF. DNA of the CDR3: TGTGCCAGCAGCTTGAGGATGGGTAGGAACTATGGCTACACCTTC.

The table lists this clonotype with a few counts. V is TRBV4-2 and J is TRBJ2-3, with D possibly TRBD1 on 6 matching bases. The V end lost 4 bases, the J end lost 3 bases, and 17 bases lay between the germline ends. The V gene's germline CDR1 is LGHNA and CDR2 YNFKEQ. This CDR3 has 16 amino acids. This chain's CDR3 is CASSLNAGAQTDTQYF. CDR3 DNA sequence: TGTGCCAGCAGCCTGAATGCAGGGGCACAGACAGATACGCAGTATTTT.

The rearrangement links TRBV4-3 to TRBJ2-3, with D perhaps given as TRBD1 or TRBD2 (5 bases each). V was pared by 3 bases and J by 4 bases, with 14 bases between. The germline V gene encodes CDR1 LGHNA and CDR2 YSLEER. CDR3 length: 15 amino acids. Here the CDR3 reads CASSHRTPRADTQYF. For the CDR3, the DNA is TGCGCCAGCAGCCACAGGACTCCCAGGGCAGATACGCAGTATTTT.

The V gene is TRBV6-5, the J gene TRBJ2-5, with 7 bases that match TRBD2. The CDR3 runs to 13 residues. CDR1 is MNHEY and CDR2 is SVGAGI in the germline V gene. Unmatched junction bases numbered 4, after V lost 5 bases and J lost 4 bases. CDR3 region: CASSGWEGETQYF. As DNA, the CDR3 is TGTGCCAGCAGTGGATGGGAGGGAGAGACCCAGTACTTC.

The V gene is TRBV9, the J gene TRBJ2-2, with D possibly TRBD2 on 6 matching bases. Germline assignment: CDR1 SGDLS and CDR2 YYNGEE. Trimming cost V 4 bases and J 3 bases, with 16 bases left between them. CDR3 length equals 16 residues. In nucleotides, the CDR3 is TGTGCCAGCAGCCCCTCGGGGGACTTTTACACCGGGGAGCTGTTTTTT. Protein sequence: CASSPSGDFYTGELFF.

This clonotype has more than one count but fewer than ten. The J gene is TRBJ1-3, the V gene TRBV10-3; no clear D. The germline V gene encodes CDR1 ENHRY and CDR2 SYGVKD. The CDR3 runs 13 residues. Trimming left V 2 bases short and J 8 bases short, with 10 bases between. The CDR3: CAISEEAQDTIYF. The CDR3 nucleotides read TGTGCCATCAGTGAGGAGGCCCAAGACACCATATATTTT.

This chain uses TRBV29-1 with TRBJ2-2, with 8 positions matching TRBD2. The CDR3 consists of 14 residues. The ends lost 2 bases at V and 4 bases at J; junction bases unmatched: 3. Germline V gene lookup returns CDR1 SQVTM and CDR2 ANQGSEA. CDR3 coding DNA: TGCAGCGTTGAACTCGCGGGAGGCACCGGGGAGCTGTTTTTT. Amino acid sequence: CSVELAGGTGELFF.

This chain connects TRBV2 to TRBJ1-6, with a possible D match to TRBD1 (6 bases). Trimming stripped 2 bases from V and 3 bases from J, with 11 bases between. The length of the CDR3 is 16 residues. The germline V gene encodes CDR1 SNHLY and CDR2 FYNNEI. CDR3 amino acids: CASSERQALYNSPLHF. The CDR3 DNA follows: TGTGCCAGCAGTGAAAGACAGGCCCTCTATAATTCACCCCTCCACTTT.

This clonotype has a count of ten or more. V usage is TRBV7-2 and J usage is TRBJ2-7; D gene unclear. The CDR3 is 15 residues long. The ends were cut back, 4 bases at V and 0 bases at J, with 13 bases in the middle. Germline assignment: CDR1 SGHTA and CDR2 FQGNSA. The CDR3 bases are TGTGCCAGCAGCTCCCAGGAGACCCTCTCCTACGAGCAGTACTTC. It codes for CASSSQETLSYEQYF.